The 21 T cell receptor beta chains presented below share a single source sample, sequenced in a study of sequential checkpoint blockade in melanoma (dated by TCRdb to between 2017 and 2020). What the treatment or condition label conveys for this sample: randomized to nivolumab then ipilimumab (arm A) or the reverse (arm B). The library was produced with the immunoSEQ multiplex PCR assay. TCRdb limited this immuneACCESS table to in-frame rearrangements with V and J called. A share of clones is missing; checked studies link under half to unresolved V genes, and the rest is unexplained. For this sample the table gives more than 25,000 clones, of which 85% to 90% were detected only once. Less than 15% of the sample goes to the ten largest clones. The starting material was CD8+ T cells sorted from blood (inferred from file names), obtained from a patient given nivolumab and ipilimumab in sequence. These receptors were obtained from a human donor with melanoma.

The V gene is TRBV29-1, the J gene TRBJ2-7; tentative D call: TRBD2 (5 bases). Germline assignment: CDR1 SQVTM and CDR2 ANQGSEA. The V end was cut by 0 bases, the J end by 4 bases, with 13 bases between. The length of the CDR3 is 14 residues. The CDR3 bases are TGCAGCGTTGAAGATTTACTAGTAATGTACGAGCAGTACTTC. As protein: CSVEDLLVMYEQYF.

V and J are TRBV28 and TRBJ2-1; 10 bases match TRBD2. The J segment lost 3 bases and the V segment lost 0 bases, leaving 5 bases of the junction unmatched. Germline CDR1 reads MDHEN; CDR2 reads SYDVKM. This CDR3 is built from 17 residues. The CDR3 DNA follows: TGTGCCAGCAGTTTATGGGGAGCGGGAGGGGACTACAATGAGCAGTTCTTC. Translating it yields CASSLWGAGGDYNEQFF.

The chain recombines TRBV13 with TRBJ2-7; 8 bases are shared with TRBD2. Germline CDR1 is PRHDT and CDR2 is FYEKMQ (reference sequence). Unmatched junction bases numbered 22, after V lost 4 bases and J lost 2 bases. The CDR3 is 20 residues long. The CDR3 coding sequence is TGTGCCAGCAGCTCGATAGCCCTTGGGGTACTAGCGGAGGCCACCTACGAGCAGTACTTC. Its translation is CASSSIALGVLAEATYEQYF.

CDR3 DNA sequence: TGTGCCGCGTGGGAGGCAGCGAGTAACTATGGCTACACCTTC. The encoded protein is CAAWEAASNYGYTF. The chain joins TRBV10-3 to TRBJ1-2; D remains ambiguous. The CDR3 loop spans 14 amino acids. The germline CDR1 and CDR2 sequences are ENHRY and SYGVKD. V was pared by 11 bases and J by 1 base, with 17 bases between.

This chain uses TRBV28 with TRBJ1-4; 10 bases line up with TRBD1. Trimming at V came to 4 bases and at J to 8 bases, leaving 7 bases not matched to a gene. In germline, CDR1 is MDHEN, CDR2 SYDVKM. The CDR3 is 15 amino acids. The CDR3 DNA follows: TGTGCCAGCAGTTCCCGACAGGGGGCGTTGGAAAAACTGTTTTTT. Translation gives CASSSRQGALEKLFF.

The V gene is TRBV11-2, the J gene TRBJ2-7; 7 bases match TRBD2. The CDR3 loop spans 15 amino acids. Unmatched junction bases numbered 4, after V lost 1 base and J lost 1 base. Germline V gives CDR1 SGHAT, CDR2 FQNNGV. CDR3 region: CASSLGLAVSYEQYF. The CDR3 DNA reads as TGTGCCAGCAGCTTAGGGCTAGCGGTTTCCTACGAGCAGTACTTC.

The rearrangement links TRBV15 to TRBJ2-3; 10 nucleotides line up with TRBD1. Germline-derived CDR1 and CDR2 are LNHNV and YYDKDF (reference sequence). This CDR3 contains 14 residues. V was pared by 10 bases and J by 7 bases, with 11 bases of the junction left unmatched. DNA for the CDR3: TGTGCCATCGACCGGGACAGGGGAATAAATACGCAGTATTTT. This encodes CAIDRDRGINTQYF.

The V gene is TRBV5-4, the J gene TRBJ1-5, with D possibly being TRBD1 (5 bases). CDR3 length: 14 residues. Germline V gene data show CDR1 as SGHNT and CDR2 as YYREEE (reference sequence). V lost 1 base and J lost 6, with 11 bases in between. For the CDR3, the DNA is TGTGCCAGCAGCTTGCAGGGATCTGTTCAGCCCCAGCATTTT. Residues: CASSLQGSVQPQHF.

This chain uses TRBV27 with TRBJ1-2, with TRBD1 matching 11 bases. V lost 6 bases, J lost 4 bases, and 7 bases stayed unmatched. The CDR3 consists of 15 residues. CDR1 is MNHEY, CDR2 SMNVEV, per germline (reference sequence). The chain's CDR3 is CASSQGTGGIYGYTF. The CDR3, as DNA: TGTGCCAGCAGCCAGGGGACAGGGGGGATCTATGGCTACACCTTC.

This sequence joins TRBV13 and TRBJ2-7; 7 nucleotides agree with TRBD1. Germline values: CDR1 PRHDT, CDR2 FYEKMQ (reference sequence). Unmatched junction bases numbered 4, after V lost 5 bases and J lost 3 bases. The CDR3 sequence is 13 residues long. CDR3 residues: CASSRTGFYEQYV. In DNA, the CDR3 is TGTGCCAGCAGCAGGACAGGTTTCTACGAGCAGTACGTC.

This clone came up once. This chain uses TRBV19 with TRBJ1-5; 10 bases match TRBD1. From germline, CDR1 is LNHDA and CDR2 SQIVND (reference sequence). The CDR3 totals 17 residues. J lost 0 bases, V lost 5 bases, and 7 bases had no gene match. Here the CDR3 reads CASSWTGGLHSNQPQHF. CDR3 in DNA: TGTGCCAGTAGTTGGACAGGGGGTTTGCATAGCAATCAGCCCCAGCATTTT.

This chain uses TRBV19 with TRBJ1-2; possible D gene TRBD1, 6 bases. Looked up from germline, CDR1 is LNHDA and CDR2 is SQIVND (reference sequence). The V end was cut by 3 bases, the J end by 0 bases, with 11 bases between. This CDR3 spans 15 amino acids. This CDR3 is CASSITGSANYGYTF. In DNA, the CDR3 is TGTGCCAGTAGTATTACAGGGTCCGCTAACTATGGCTACACCTTC.

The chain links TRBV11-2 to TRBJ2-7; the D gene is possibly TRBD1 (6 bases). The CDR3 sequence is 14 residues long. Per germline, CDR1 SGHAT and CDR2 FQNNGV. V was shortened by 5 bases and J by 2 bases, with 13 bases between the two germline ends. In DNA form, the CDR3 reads TGTGCCAGCAGCACCCGACAGGTTACCTACGAGCAGTACTTC. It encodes CASSTRQVTYEQYF.

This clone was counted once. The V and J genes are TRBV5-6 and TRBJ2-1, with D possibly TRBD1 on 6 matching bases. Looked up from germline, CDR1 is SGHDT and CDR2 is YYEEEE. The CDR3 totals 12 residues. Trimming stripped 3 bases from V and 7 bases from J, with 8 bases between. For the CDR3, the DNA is TGTGCCAGCAGCTGGGGGCAGAATGAGCAGTTCTTC. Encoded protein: CASSWGQNEQFF.

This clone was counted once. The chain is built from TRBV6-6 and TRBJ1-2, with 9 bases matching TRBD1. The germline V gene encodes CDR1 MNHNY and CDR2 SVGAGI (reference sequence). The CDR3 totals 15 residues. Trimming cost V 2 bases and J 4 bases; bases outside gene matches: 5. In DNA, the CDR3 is TGTGCCAGCAGTTACACCGGGACAGGGTCCTATGGCTACACCTTC. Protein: CASSYTGTGSYGYTF.

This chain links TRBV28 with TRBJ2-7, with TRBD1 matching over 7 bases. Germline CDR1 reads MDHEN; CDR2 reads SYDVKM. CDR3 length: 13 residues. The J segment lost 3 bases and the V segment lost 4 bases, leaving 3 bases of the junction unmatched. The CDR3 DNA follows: TGTGCCAGCAGTTGGGGACAGAACTACGAGCAGTACGTC. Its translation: CASSWGQNYEQYV.

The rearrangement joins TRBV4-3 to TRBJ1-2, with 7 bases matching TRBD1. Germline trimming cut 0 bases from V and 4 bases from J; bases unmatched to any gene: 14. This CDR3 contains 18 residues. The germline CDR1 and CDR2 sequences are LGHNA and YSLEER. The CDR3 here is CASSQDRLTGRTFYGYTF. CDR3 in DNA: TGCGCCAGCAGCCAAGATCGACTGACAGGGCGAACGTTCTATGGCTACACCTTC.

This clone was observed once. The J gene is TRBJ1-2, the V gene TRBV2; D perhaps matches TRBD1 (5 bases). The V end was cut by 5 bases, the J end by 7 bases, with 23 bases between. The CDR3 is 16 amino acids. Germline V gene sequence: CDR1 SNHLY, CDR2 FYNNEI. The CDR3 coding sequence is TGTGCCAGCAGTTTATGGGACTTACAACTACAAGGTGGCTACACCTTC. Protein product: CASSLWDLQLQGGYTF. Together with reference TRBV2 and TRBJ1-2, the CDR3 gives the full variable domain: EPEVTQTPSHQVTQMGQEVILRCVPISNHLYFYWYRQILGQKVEFLVSFYNNEISEKSEIFDDQFSVERPDGSNFTLKIRSTKLEDSAMYFCASSLWDLQLQGGYTFGSGTRLTVV.

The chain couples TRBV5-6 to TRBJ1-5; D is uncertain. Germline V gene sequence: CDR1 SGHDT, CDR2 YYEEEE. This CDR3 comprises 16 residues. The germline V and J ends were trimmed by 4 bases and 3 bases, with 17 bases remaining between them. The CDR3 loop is CASSVWTQPVNQPQHF. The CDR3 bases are TGTGCCAGCAGCGTCTGGACTCAGCCAGTCAATCAGCCCCAGCATTTT. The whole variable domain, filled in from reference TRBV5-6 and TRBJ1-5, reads DAGVTQSPTHLIKTRGQQVTLRCSPKSGHDTVSWYQQALGQGPQFIFQYYEEEERQRGNFPDRFSGHQFPNYSSELNVNALLLGDSALYLCASSVWTQPVNQPQHFGDGTRLSIL.

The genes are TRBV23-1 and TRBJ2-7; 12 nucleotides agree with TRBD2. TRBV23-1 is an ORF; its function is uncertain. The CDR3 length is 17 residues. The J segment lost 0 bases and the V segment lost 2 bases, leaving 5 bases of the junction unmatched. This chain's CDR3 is CASSQRRLAGASYEQYV. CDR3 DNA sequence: TGCGCCAGCAGTCAAAGAAGACTAGCGGGGGCCTCCTACGAGCAGTACGTC.

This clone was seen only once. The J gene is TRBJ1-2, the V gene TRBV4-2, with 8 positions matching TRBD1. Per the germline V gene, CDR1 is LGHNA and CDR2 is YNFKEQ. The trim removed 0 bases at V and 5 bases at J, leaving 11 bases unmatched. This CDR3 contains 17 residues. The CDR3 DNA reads TGTGCCAGCAGCCAAGACCAGGGGGCGAAATTCAGGTATGGCTACACCTTC. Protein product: CASSQDQGAKFRYGYTF.